Below, 21 T cell receptor beta chains from the same sample are listed, as sequenced in a study of control samples from healthy donors and cancer patients. Repertoires were generated with immunoSEQ multiplex PCR, while TCRdb's copy carries only in-frame clones and drops some. The sample holds around 99,000 clones, around 89% seen once. Input material: blood. These receptors all come from a woman aged 45-65 years in good health.

V is TRBV5-4 and J is TRBJ1-1, with TRBD1 matching 9 bases. The length of the CDR3 is 14 residues. The V and J ends lost 5 bases and 0 bases, in that order; junction bases with no gene match: 2. CDR1 is SGHNT and CDR2 is YYREEE in the germline V gene (reference sequence). The CDR3 here is CASRRDRVNTEAFF. For the CDR3, the DNA is TGTGCCAGCAGGAGGGACAGGGTGAACACTGAAGCTTTCTTT. The full variable domain, completed using reference TRBV5-4 and TRBJ1-1, is ETGVTQSPTHLIKTRGQQVTLRCSSQSGHNTVSWYQQALGQGPQFIFQYYREEENGRGNFPPRFSGLQFPNYSSELNVNALELDDSALYLCASRRDRVNTEAFFGQGTRLTVV.

V usage is TRBV6-2 or TRBV6-3 and J usage is TRBJ1-3, with a tentative D call TRBD1 (6 bases). Germline values: CDR1 MNHEY, CDR2 SVGEGT. The CDR3 contains 13 residues. The V gene lost 5 bases and the J gene lost 3 bases, with 8 bases spanning the gap. Here the CDR3 reads CASSPGDGNTIYF. Here the CDR3 DNA reads TGTGCCAGCAGTCCAGGGGATGGAAACACCATATATTTT.

CDR3 DNA: TGTGCCAGCAGTTTAACCAGCCTTGGCTATGGCTACACCTTC. Translated: CASSLTSLGYGYTF. The chain has TRBV27 and TRBJ1-2; D unresolved. The ends were cut back, 2 bases at V and 4 bases at J, with 11 bases in the middle. The CDR3 covers 14 residues. In germline, CDR1 is MNHEY, CDR2 SMNVEV (reference sequence).

The rearrangement uses TRBV19 and TRBJ2-3; D remains unclear. CDR3 length equals 14 residues. The V and J ends lost 7 bases and 2 bases respectively, with 13 bases between them. Germline CDR1 is LNHDA and CDR2 is SQIVND (reference sequence). CDR3: CASKPLGPTDTQYF. DNA for the CDR3: TGTGCCAGTAAACCCCTCGGACCCACAGATACGCAGTATTTT.

V usage is TRBV25-1 and J usage is TRBJ2-5; maybe TRBD1 (5 bases). The germline CDR1 and CDR2 sequences are MGHDK and SYGVNS. This CDR3 has 13 amino acids. V lost 2 bases, J lost 5 bases, and 9 bases lay in between. CDR3 bases: TGTGCCAGCAGTGAAGGGAACAGGGAGACCCAGTACTTC. It codes for CASSEGNRETQYF. The full variable domain, its missing parts supplied by reference TRBV25-1 and TRBJ2-5, is EADIYQTPRYLVIGTGKKITLECSQTMGHDKMYWYQQDPGMELHLIHYSYGVNSTEKGDLSSESTVSRIRTEHFPLTLESARPSHTSQYLCASSEGNRETQYFGPGTRLLVL.

The DNA for the CDR3 is TGTGCCAGCTCCCCCACCCCTCGACAGGATACGCAGTATTTT. Translating it yields CASSPTPRQDTQYF. The chain employs TRBV18 and TRBJ2-3, with a tentative D call TRBD1 (5 bases). CDR1 and CDR2 from the germline V gene are KGHSH and LQKENI. V shed 6 bases and J shed 6 bases, with 16 bases lying between them. This CDR3 spans 14 amino acids.

The chain combines TRBV30 with TRBJ2-6; no clear D gene. The CDR3 extends over 10 amino acids. The germline CDR1 and CDR2 sequences are GTSNPN and SVGIG (reference sequence). The V end lost 8 bases, the J end lost 2 bases, and 1 base lay between the germline ends. The CDR3 reads CAAGANVLTF. Here the CDR3 DNA reads TGTGCCGCTGGGGCCAACGTCCTGACTTTC.

The chain recombines TRBV7-2 with TRBJ1-5, with 7 bases aligning to TRBD1. This CDR3 comprises 17 residues. Germline assignment: CDR1 SGHTA and CDR2 FQGNSA. V trimming: 2 bases; J trimming: 1 base; junction bases outside the gene matches: 8. The CDR3 region is CASSLTNRGGSNQPQHF. CDR3 in DNA: TGTGCCAGCAGCTTAACTAACAGGGGAGGGAGCAATCAGCCCCAGCATTTT.

This clone has more than one count but fewer than ten. The chain carries TRBV2 and TRBJ1-5, with TRBD1 as a possible D gene (5 bases). V was cut by 6 bases and J by 3 bases, with 12 bases left in between. CDR3 length: 14 residues. Germline V gene data show CDR1 as SNHLY and CDR2 as FYNNEI. This CDR3 is CASSLEGSNQPQHF. The CDR3 DNA sequence: TGTGCCAGCAGCCTTGAGGGGTCCAATCAGCCCCAGCATTTT.

The chain's CDR3 is CASRTGGVTSDTEAFF. CDR3 in DNA: TGTGCCAGCAGGACAGGGGGCGTCACTTCGGACACTGAAGCTTTCTTT. The chain uses TRBV27 and TRBJ1-1; 10 bases fit TRBD1. The V and J ends lost 6 bases and 3 bases, in that order; junction bases with no gene match: 10. The CDR3 is 16 residues long. Germline CDR1 and CDR2: MNHEY and SMNVEV (reference sequence).

This clone was found once. The J gene is TRBJ1-1, the V gene TRBV6-5; a weak D match, TRBD1 (6 bases). Germline CDR1 reads MNHEY; CDR2 reads SVGAGI. CDR3 size: 15 residues. V was trimmed by 5 bases and J by 0 bases, leaving 13 bases between them. For the CDR3, the DNA is TGTGCCAGCAGTCCCCGGACAGCTGTGAACACTGAAGCTTTCTTT. This translates into CASSPRTAVNTEAFF.

The genes are TRBV5-6 and TRBJ2-5, with unresolved D. Trimming left V 3 bases short and J 4 bases short, with 7 bases between. Germline V gene data show CDR1 as SGHDT and CDR2 as YYEEEE. This CDR3 has 12 amino acids. CDR3 residues: CASSWTLETQYF. The CDR3 DNA is TGTGCCAGCAGCTGGACGCTAGAGACCCAGTACTTC.

V gene TRBV19 combines with J gene TRBJ1-3; D is unclear. V was cut by 3 bases and J by 1 base, with 4 bases left in between. The CDR3 is made up of 13 amino acids. CDR1 is LNHDA and CDR2 is SQIVND in the germline V gene (reference sequence). The CDR3 protein is CASSMGSGNTIYF. The CDR3 nucleotides are TGTGCCAGTAGTATGGGTTCTGGAAACACCATATATTTT.

V gene TRBV5-1 combines with J gene TRBJ2-1; D is perhaps TRBD1 (5 bases). The V end was cut by 4 bases, the J end by 2 bases, with 16 bases between. The CDR3 contains 16 residues. Per germline, CDR1 SGHRS and CDR2 YFSETQ. CDR3 coding DNA: TGCGCCAGCAGCCCCCCGTGGGGCGTTACCTACAATGAGCAGTTCTTC. It is translated as CASSPPWGVTYNEQFF.

This clone has only one observation. The rearrangement joins TRBV18 to TRBJ2-1; 10 bases map to TRBD2. The CDR3 loop spans 16 amino acids. From germline, CDR1 is KGHSH and CDR2 LQKENI. V was clipped by 1 base and J by 4 bases; unmatched bases: 4. This CDR3 reads CASSPLLAGDYNEQFF. The CDR3 DNA is TGTGCCAGCTCACCACTTCTAGCGGGGGATTACAATGAGCAGTTCTTC.

This chain uses TRBV6-5 with TRBJ1-4; 7 bases are shared with TRBD1. The length of the CDR3 is 12 residues. Losses at the gene ends were 8 bases for V and 4 bases for J; bases not matched to a gene: 1. From germline, CDR1 is MNHEY and CDR2 SVGAGI. CDR3 region: CASQGDNEKLFF. The DNA of the CDR3 is TGTGCCAGCCAGGGGGATAATGAAAAACTGTTTTTT.

The V and J genes are TRBV29-1 and TRBJ1-2, with a possible D match to TRBD1 (6 bases). The V gene lost 4 bases and the J gene lost 4 bases, with 10 bases spanning the gap. This CDR3 comprises 12 residues. Germline CDR1 and CDR2: SQVTM and ANQGSEA. The CDR3 region is CSVAGQSYGYTF. The CDR3 coding sequence is TGCAGCGTTGCCGGACAGTCCTATGGCTACACCTTC.

The V and J genes are TRBV19 and TRBJ2-1; TRBD2 agrees at 7 bases. This CDR3 has 14 amino acids. Germline trimming cut 7 bases from V and 4 bases from J; bases unmatched to any gene: 7. Germline-derived CDR1 and CDR2 are LNHDA and SQIVND (reference sequence). Written as DNA, the CDR3 is TGTGCCAGTACTGGGGGGGAAGAGTACAATGAGCAGTTCTTC. This gives the protein CASTGGEEYNEQFF.

V gene TRBV29-1 combines with J gene TRBJ2-4, with D unclear. Trimming took off 0 bases at V and 1 base at J, with 7 bases between the two ends. Germline CDR1 SQVTM, CDR2 ANQGSEA. The CDR3 is made up of 14 amino acids. For the CDR3, the DNA is TGCAGCGTTGAAGAGTCGGGTGCCAAAAACATTCAGTACTTC. Its translation is CSVEESGAKNIQYF.

This rearrangement joins TRBV3-1 (or the pseudogene TRBV3-2) to TRBJ2-7, with 8 bases fitting TRBD1. The CDR3 sequence is 16 residues long. With 3 bases clipped from V and 5 bases from J, the junction kept 12 bases outside the gene matches. Germline CDR1 is LGHDT and CDR2 is YNNKEL (reference sequence). This CDR3 is CASSQQGAMLFNEQYF. Written as DNA, the CDR3 is TGTGCCAGCAGCCAGCAGGGGGCGATGCTTTTTAACGAGCAGTACTTC.

The chain combines TRBV28 with TRBJ1-5; 7 bases map to TRBD1. V lost 7 bases to trimming and J lost 7 bases; unmatched junction nucleotides: 16. The CDR3 has 16 amino acids. Per germline, CDR1 MDHEN and CDR2 SYDVKM. CDR3 residues: CASTLLTGTKWQPQHF. CDR3 nucleotides: TGTGCCAGCACCCTCCTGACAGGGACGAAATGGCAGCCCCAGCATTTT.